This T cell receptor (beta chain) was profiled in a study of T-cell memory formation after mild COVID-19. General observations from the study: Contracting clones from day 15 to 85 showed balanced CD4/CD8; later expanders favored CD4+. The finding that pre-infection memory included some responding clones suggested that cross-reactive memory joined.

In TCRdb, the 5' RACE reads were re-called with MiXCR into one record per CDR3 protein. The table has about 190,000 distinct CDR3 sequences, 10% to 13% seen once. Only a few counts were recorded for this clonotype. Its target is not known. Sequenced input: PBMCs or a T cell subset sorted from them (not recorded which). This TCR was recovered from a man aged 18 to 29 who had mild COVID-19 (a few samples of this study predate the infection). Cell type and time point are not known.

In DNA form, the CDR3 reads TGTGCCAGCAGTGTGGGGGCTGGCACAGATACGCAGTATTTT. This codes for CASSVGAGTDTQYF. The V call is TRBV2, the J call TRBJ2-3; TRBD1 might be the D (6 bases). CDR1 is SNHLY, CDR2 FYNNEI, per germline. This CDR3 comprises 14 residues. V was cut by 4 bases and J by 1 base, with 9 bases left in between.